This T cell receptor beta chain was captured by sequencing in a study of OX40 agonist ivuxolimab in advanced cancers. Germline loops: CDR1 WSHSY, CDR2 SAAADI. Trimming removed 6 bases from V and 3 bases from J; junction bases left unmatched: 5. The CDR3 length is 15 residues. As concerns this clone: Antigen specificity is unknown.

Study-level results: Averaging showed that CD8+ T cells had more expanded clones than CD4+ did.

Assay: immunoSEQ multiplex PCR; the TCRdb copy retains only in-frame clones and omits some. The table has about 58,000 clones, approximately 88% seen once. The origin of this receptor is an adult with an advanced solid tumor such as melanoma, head and neck, liver or kidney cancer. This chain uses TRBV10-2 with TRBJ2-3; 11 bases are a match to TRBD2. Sequencing used CD4+ or CD8+ T cells sorted from blood, obtained in a trial of the OX40 agonist ivuxolimab. Here the CDR3 reads CASRGLAAETDTQYF. CDR3 DNA: TGCGCCAGCAGGGGACTAGCGGCAGAAACAGATACGCAGTATTTT.